This T cell receptor (beta chain) was obtained from a study of radiation and T cells in renal cell carcinoma. Noted treatment: 15 Gy SBRT to primary tumor, nephrectomy 4 weeks later. The assay was immunoSEQ multiplex PCR, and TCRdb's table has in-frame clones only and misses some. Among 15,000 to 20,000 clones listed, about 50% were seen once. Regarding this clone: Its target is not known.

Germline V CDR1 and CDR2: SGHAT, FQNNGV. Trimming took off 5 bases at V and 1 base at J, with 15 bases between the two ends. The CDR3 covers 16 residues. Study results and caveats: In blood, top tumor clones expanded by 2 weeks, shrinking by 4.

This specimen consisted of tumor tissue, obtained from a patient whose treatment included radiotherapy and nephrectomy. This clonotype originated in a man over 45 with renal cell carcinoma. This chain links TRBV11-2 with TRBJ1-5; D unresolved. The chain's CDR3 is CASSPGGLRSNQPQHF. DNA of the CDR3: TGTGCCAGCAGCCCAGGCGGGCTAAGGAGCAATCAGCCCCAGCATTTT.